This is a list of T cell receptor beta chains from one sample in a study of T cell changes during pregnancy in multiple sclerosis. Generated by immunoSEQ multiplex PCR, the TCRdb table keeps only in-frame clones and is missing some. The sample consists of around 100,000 clones, 75% to 95% of them appearing once. The source material was peripheral blood, sampled in the second trimester of pregnancy. The source of these receptors is a female donor with multiple sclerosis, enrolled in a pregnancy study. Both conserved end residues are part of each CDR3. Fields, in order: clone size, J gene, D gene, V gene, CDR3 protein, CDR3 DNA. A D gene is named only where the DNA matches it firmly. Some rows mark clone size as missing; the rest say once, few, many or name a class of expanded clone.

>once|TRBJ1-5|-|TRBV19
CASSIAQQEEQPQHF
TGTGCCAGTAGTATAGCCCAGCAGGAGGAACAGCCCCAGCATTTT
>once|TRBJ1-1|-|TRBV28
CASSIRSRRQSEAFF
TGTGCCAGCAGTATACGAAGCCGGAGACAGTCTGAAGCTTTCTTT
>-|TRBJ2-7|-|TRBV28
CASSLRGTYEQYF
TGTGCCAGCAGTCTTAGGGGGACCTACGAGCAGTACTTC
>-|TRBJ1-4|-|TRBV2
CASYLRATNEKLFF
TGTGCCAGCTACCTACGAGCAACTAATGAAAAACTGTTTTTT
>-|TRBJ2-7|TRBD2|TRBV6-5
CASRTSGRVEQYF
TGTGCCAGCCGGACTAGCGGGAGAGTCGAGCAGTACTTC
>-|TRBJ2-2|-|TRBV28
CALGEDTGELFF
TGTGCCTTGGGGGAGGACACCGGGGAGCTGTTTTTT
>-|TRBJ2-5|TRBD2|TRBV6-6
CASSTRGGPETQYF
TGTGCCAGCAGTACCCGGGGAGGGCCAGAGACCCAGTACTTC
>-|TRBJ1-1|TRBD1|TRBV6-1
CASSPTGRTEAFF
TGTGCCAGCAGTCCGACAGGGCGGACTGAAGCTTTCTTT
>-|TRBJ1-2|TRBD1|TRBV7-2
CASSLGTANYGYTF
TGTGCCAGCAGCCTTGGGACAGCTAACTATGGCTACACCTTC
>-|TRBJ1-1|TRBD1|TRBV2
CASAQDRGRKNTEAFF
TGTGCCAGCGCCCAGGACAGGGGCAGGAAGAACACTGAAGCTTTCTTT
>-|TRBJ2-1|TRBD2|TRBV28
CASSLTGTSDSEQFF
TGTGCCAGCAGTTTGACCGGGACTAGCGATAGTGAGCAGTTCTTC
>few|TRBJ2-1|TRBD1|TRBV27
CASSLFYKTGSFYNEQFF
TGTGCCAGCAGTTTATTCTACAAGACAGGGAGCTTCTACAATGAGCAGTTCTTC
>-|TRBJ2-2|-|TRBV5-6
CASSWGLSGDTGELFF
TGTGCCAGCAGCTGGGGTCTGTCGGGGGACACCGGGGAGCTGTTTTTT
>-|TRBJ2-7|-|TRBV25-1
CASSPTGLREQYF
TGTGCCAGCAGCCCTACAGGGCTCCGGGAGCAGTACTTC
>-|TRBJ2-7|-|TRBV7-9
CASSLSEGSFREQYF
TGTGCCAGCAGCTTATCCGAGGGCTCCTTTAGGGAGCAGTACTTC
>few|TRBJ1-1|-|TRBV4-2
CASSQDWGGEAFF
TGTGCCAGCAGCCAAGATTGGGGGGGTGAAGCTTTCTTT
>-|TRBJ2-5|TRBD2|TRBV7-9
CASSLASGGAAQYF
TGTGCCAGCAGCTTAGCCTCGGGAGGGGCGGCCCAGTACTTC
>-|TRBJ2-7|-|TRBV21-1
CASSKQLAGVTHEQYF
TGTGCCAGCAGCAAACAATTGGCGGGAGTAACTCACGAGCAGTACTTC
>-|TRBJ2-1|-|TRBV6-6
CAGGREFFVGEQFF
TGTGCCGGGGGACGGGAGTTCTTCGTAGGTGAGCAGTTCTTC
>once|TRBJ2-2|-|TRBV5-1
CASKELGINGGELFF
TGCGCCAGCAAGGAGCTCGGGATTAATGGCGGGGAGCTGTTTTTT
>once|TRBJ2-7|-|TRBV12-5
CASASPAGTQYF
TGTGCTAGTGCCTCACCGGCGGGAACACAGTACTTC
>-|TRBJ1-2|-|TRBV19
CASSIVGGGDGYTF
TGTGCCAGTAGTATAGTTGGCGGGGGAGATGGCTACACCTTC
>-|TRBJ2-3|TRBD2|TRBV2
CASSVPAGGVTDTQYF
TGTGCCAGCAGCGTCCCAGCGGGAGGTGTCACAGATACGCAGTATTTT
>once|TRBJ1-5|-|TRBV10-3
CAISEDRRRYQPQHF
TGTGCCATCAGTGAGGATCGGCGGCGATATCAGCCCCAGCATTTT
>-|TRBJ2-3|-|TRBV6-1
CASSWELQSDTQYF
TGTGCCAGCAGTTGGGAGCTACAGTCAGATACGCAGTATTTT
>-|TRBJ2-1|TRBD1|TRBV5-8
CASSPRPGGYNEQFF
TGTGCCAGCAGCCCGAGGCCAGGGGGATACAATGAGCAGTTCTTC
>-|TRBJ2-5|TRBD2|TRBV5-4
CASSLVGRAGETQYF
TGTGCCAGCAGCTTGGTCGGGAGGGCCGGGGAGACCCAGTACTTC
>-|TRBJ2-7|-|TRBV28
CASSYMPSAAGEQYF
TGTGCCAGCAGCTACATGCCTAGCGCGGCGGGCGAGCAGTACTTC
>few|TRBJ2-2|TRBD2|TRBV7-2
CASSLSSGTTGELFF
TGTGCCAGCAGCTTATCTAGCGGAACGACCGGGGAGCTGTTTTTT
>-|TRBJ2-1|-|TRBV19
CASSIFPPGTRQREQFF
TGTGCCAGTAGTATTTTTCCTCCTGGGACTCGCCAAAGGGAGCAGTTCTTC
>-|TRBJ2-2|-|TRBV4-1
CASSQDGPSAANTGELFF
TGCGCCAGCAGCCAAGATGGTCCTAGCGCGGCGAACACCGGGGAGCTGTTTTTT
>few|TRBJ2-7|-|TRBV10-3
CAISAGTSAYEQYF
TGTGCCATCAGTGCCGGGACAAGTGCCTACGAGCAGTACTTC
>-|TRBJ2-2|TRBD2|TRBV11-3
CASSLDGLANTGELFF
TGTGCCAGCAGCTTAGACGGACTAGCGAACACCGGGGAGCTGTTTTTT
>few|TRBJ1-5|-|TRBV28
CASSFVGEGTGQPQHF
TGTGCCAGCAGTTTCGTAGGAGAGGGTACGGGGCAGCCCCAGCATTTT
>-|TRBJ2-7|-|TRBV7-2
CASSLVGRVYEQYF
TGTGCCAGCAGCTTAGTGGGGAGAGTCTACGAGCAGTACTTC
>-|TRBJ1-5|-|TRBV10-3
CAISDQGLSNQPQHF
TGTGCCATCAGTGACCAGGGTTTGAGCAATCAGCCCCAGCATTTT
>-|TRBJ2-5|TRBD1|TRBV28
CASRSPRTGGEETQYF
TGTGCCAGCAGATCACCCCGGACAGGGGGCGAGGAGACCCAGTACTTC
>-|TRBJ2-1|TRBD1|TRBV19
CASSGTGDNEQFF
TGTGCCAGTTCGGGGACAGGAGACAATGAGCAGTTCTTC
>-|TRBJ2-1|TRBD2|TRBV5-1
CASSLETSGRAVEQFF
TGCGCCAGCAGCTTGGAGACTAGCGGGAGGGCCGTGGAGCAGTTCTTC
>-|TRBJ2-7|TRBD2|TRBV6-1
CASSEAAAGRGEQYF
TGTGCCAGCAGTGAAGCGGCAGCCGGGAGGGGCGAGCAGTACTTC
>-|TRBJ2-7|-|TRBV4-1
CASSQGVTDLGEQYF
TGCGCCAGCAGCCAAGGGGTCACGGACTTGGGGGAGCAGTACTTC
>-|TRBJ2-1|TRBD2|TRBV4-3
CASSQGLAGRYNEQFF
TGCGCCAGCAGCCAAGGACTAGCGGGACGGTACAATGAGCAGTTCTTC
>-|TRBJ2-7|TRBD1|TRBV11-2
CASSGDSYEQYF
TGTGCCAGCAGCGGGGACAGTTACGAGCAGTACTTC
>once|TRBJ2-1|-|TRBV27
CASMLAGEQFF
TGTGCCAGCATGCTAGCAGGTGAGCAGTTCTTC